A selection of T cell receptor beta chains follows, all from one sample in a study of neurological immune-mediated disorders. MiXCR, applied by TCRdb to the 5' RACE reads, yields one record per CDR3 protein. Among 50,000 or so distinct CDR3 sequences listed, around 3.5% were seen once. The sequencing sample was made of PBMCs. The receptors derive from a man between 60 and 70 years old with multiple sclerosis. The CDR3 runs from the conserved cysteine through the conserved F or W. The D gene is left open where the match is weak. Clone size is shown for a subset of rows, as once, few, many or a class of expanded clone.

D gene | clone size | J gene | V gene | CDR3 DNA | CDR3 protein
- | many | TRBJ1-5 | TRBV20-1 | TGCAGTGCTAGGGACTCGACGAGCACGTCCCAGCATTTT | CSARDSTSTSQHF
- | few | TRBJ2-1 | TRBV6-5 | TGTGCCAGCAGGGCCCAGAGGGGCTCCTACAATGAGCAGTTCTTC | CASRAQRGSYNEQFF
- | - | TRBJ2-7 | TRBV20-1 | TGCAGTGCTAGTATCGCCATCGGAAGGCAGGGCTACGAGCAGTACTTC | CSASIAIGRQGYEQYF
- | many | TRBJ2-2 | TRBV7-2 | TGTGCCAGCAGGCTACTAGCCGGGGAGCTGTTTTTT | CASRLLAGELFF
- | many | TRBJ2-3 | TRBV30 | TGTGCCTGGAGTGTATTGGGTCCGGGGGAAGATACGCAGTATTTT | CAWSVLGPGEDTQYF
- | - | TRBJ2-5 | TRBV11-2 | TGTGCCAGCAGCTTTACAAAAGGGGCCGGGGAGACCCAGTACTTC | CASSFTKGAGETQYF
- | - | TRBJ2-1 | TRBV20-1 | TGCAGTGCTCGCCTAACCTATGAGCAGTTCTTC | CSARLTYEQFF
- | many | TRBJ2-7 | TRBV20-1 | TGCAGTGCTAGTGAGGGGGCCTACGAGCAGTACTTC | CSASEGAYEQYF
TRBD2 | many | TRBJ2-5 | TRBV20-1 | TGCAGTGCTGAGGGGACGGTTCTCTATAGCGGGAGGGGAGAGACCCAGTACTTC | CSAEGTVLYSGRGETQYF
- | many | TRBJ1-4 | TRBV6-6 | TGTGCCAGCACCCATGGGGAGGAACTGTTTTTT | CASTHGEELFF
TRBD2 | many | TRBJ2-2 | TRBV7-2 | TGTGCCAGCAGCCTGCAACGTAGCGGGACCGGGGAGCTGTTTTTT | CASSLQRSGTGELFF
- | many | TRBJ1-3 | TRBV19 | TGTGCCAGTAGTATGGGGCAAGCTGGAAACACCATATATTTT | CASSMGQAGNTIYF
- | many | TRBJ2-7 | TRBV5-1 | TGCGCCAGCAGCTTCGGTACAGCCTCCTACGAGCAGTACTTC | CASSFGTASYEQYF
- | many | TRBJ1-1 | TRBV7-2 | TGTGCCAGCAGCACGGGGGACCGCGGAGCCAACACTGAAGCTTTCTTT | CASSTGDRGANTEAFF
TRBD2 | many | TRBJ2-1 | TRBV20-1 | TGCAGTGCTAGTTCAGGGACTAGGAAAAATGAGCAGTTCTTC | CSASSGTRKNEQFF
TRBD2 | few | TRBJ2-2 | TRBV7-6 | TGTGCCAGCAGCTTAGAGGGAGGGCCGGTCACCGGGGAGCTGTTTTTT | CASSLEGGPVTGELFF
TRBD1 | many | TRBJ2-2 | TRBV6-6 | TGTGCCAGCAGTGACAGGGGGCCGGACACCGGGGAGCTGTTTTTT | CASSDRGPDTGELFF
- | many | TRBJ2-7 | TRBV20-1 | TGCAGTGCTATCTTGGACGGGACCTACGAGCAGTACTTC | CSAILDGTYEQYF
TRBD2 | many | TRBJ2-5 | TRBV5-1 | TGCGCCAGCAGCTTCCCGCGGGAGGGCGCAGAGACCCAGTACTTC | CASSFPREGAETQYF
- | many | TRBJ2-2 | TRBV20-1 | TGCAGTGCTAGAGATCATAACACCGGGGAGCTGTTTTTT | CSARDHNTGELFF
TRBD2 | - | TRBJ2-7 | TRBV20-1 | TGCAGTGCTAGGGACCCGTTTAGCGGGAGTATGTACGAGCAGTACTTC | CSARDPFSGSMYEQYF
TRBD1 | many | TRBJ2-3 | TRBV5-1 | TGCGCCAGCAGCTTGTTTGGACAGGGAGGTACAGATACGCAGTATTTT | CASSLFGQGGTDTQYF
- | many | TRBJ2-5 | TRBV25-1 | TGTGCCAGCAGTGGGATCAGGGCGAGGGAGACCCAGTACTTC | CASSGIRARETQYF
TRBD1 | few | TRBJ1-5 | TRBV2 | TGTGCCAGCAGTAGACAGGGGCTTGAGCAGCCCCAGCATTTT | CASSRQGLEQPQHF
- | few | TRBJ1-2 | TRBV20-1 | TGCAGTGCTAGAGTCTTGGACCACGATGGCTACACCTTC | CSARVLDHDGYTF
TRBD2 | many | TRBJ2-7 | TRBV6-2/TRBV6-3 | TGTGCCAGCAGTTACTCTTCGAGCGGGAGTCCCTACGAGCAGTACTTC | CASSYSSSGSPYEQYF
- | many | TRBJ2-2 | TRBV5-1 | TGCGCCAGCAGCCCTAGAGGGAGGAACACCGGGGAGCTGTTTTTT | CASSPRGRNTGELFF
TRBD1 | many | TRBJ2-1 | TRBV12-3/TRBV12-4 | TGTGCCAGCAGTTTAGGGACAGGGGGCGTAAACAATGAGCAGTTCTTC | CASSLGTGGVNNEQFF
TRBD1 | many | TRBJ2-1 | TRBV5-5 | TGTGCCAGCAGCCTGGGGGACAGGTACAATGAGCAGTTCTTC | CASSLGDRYNEQFF
TRBD1 | many | TRBJ2-2 | TRBV27 | TGTGCCAGTAACCCGGGACAGGGACGCACCGGGGAGCTGTTTTTT | CASNPGQGRTGELFF
- | many | TRBJ2-1 | TRBV12-3/TRBV12-4 | TGTGCCAGCATCTTCGGTCCATCCACCTACAATGAGCAGTTCTTC | CASIFGPSTYNEQFF
- | few | TRBJ1-1 | TRBV20-1 | TGCAGTGTTCGGGACAATTTGAACACTGAAGCTTTCTTT | CSVRDNLNTEAFF
TRBD1 | many | TRBJ2-7 | TRBV20-1 | TGCAGTGCTACCCCCGGGACAGGGGCCTACGAGCAGTACTTC | CSATPGTGAYEQYF
TRBD2 | many | TRBJ2-1 | TRBV28 | TGTGCCAGCAGTGGCGCGGGGGGGTCACGGTACAATGAGCAGTTCTTC | CASSGAGGSRYNEQFF
- | many | TRBJ2-1 | TRBV27 | TGTGCCAGCAGTTTTACAGGTACCTACAATGAGCAGTTCTTC | CASSFTGTYNEQFF
- | many | TRBJ1-2 | TRBV14 | TGTGCCAGCAGCCAGGAAAGCCAGGGTCGCTATGGCTACACCTTC | CASSQESQGRYGYTF
- | many | TRBJ2-2 | TRBV3-1 | TGTGCCAGCAGCCAAGTCAAGCACACCGGGGAGCTGTTTTTT | CASSQVKHTGELFF
TRBD1 | many | TRBJ2-1 | TRBV5-1 | TGCGCCAGCAGCCCTCGGACAGGGGGCTACAATGAGCAGTTCTTC | CASSPRTGGYNEQFF
- | many | TRBJ2-7 | TRBV29-1 | TGCAGCGTTGTCCCGGACACCCACGAGCAGTACTTC | CSVVPDTHEQYF
- | many | TRBJ2-2 | TRBV27 | TGTGCCAGCAGTCGCTTAGGGGGTCCCGGGGAGCTGTTTTTT | CASSRLGGPGELFF
- | many | TRBJ2-5 | TRBV3-1 | TGTGCCAGCAGAGGGGGGAGTGAGGAGACCCAGTACTTC | CASRGGSEETQYF
TRBD2 | - | TRBJ2-2 | TRBV20-1 | TGCAGTGCCCCACTAGCGGGAGGGCCCCCCGGGGAGCTGTTTTTT | CSAPLAGGPPGELFF
TRBD1 | few | TRBJ2-3 | TRBV20-1 | TGCAGTGCCACTATCGACAGGGGGAACACAGATACGCAGTATTTT | CSATIDRGNTDTQYF
- | many | TRBJ2-2 | TRBV10-2 | TGCGCCAGCACGCCCCGGGTACAGACGAACACCGGGGAGCTGTTTTTT | CASTPRVQTNTGELFF
TRBD1 | - | TRBJ2-7 | TRBV18 | TGTGCCAGCTCACCACCGGGCCGACAGGGAGACGAGCAGTACTTC | CASSPPGRQGDEQYF
TRBD1 | many | TRBJ2-3 | TRBV18 | TGTGCCAGCTCACCTACACGACAGGGGGCGCTTTTCGATACGCAGTATTTT | CASSPTRQGALFDTQYF
- | many | TRBJ1-1 | TRBV12-3/TRBV12-4 | TGTGCCAGCAGTTTACACGGAAGGGACACTGAAGCTTTCTTT | CASSLHGRDTEAFF
- | - | TRBJ2-7 | TRBV20-1 | TGCAGTGCTAGACTCACCGGCGTTTCCGACGAGCAGTACTTC | CSARLTGVSDEQYF
TRBD1 | medium-sized | TRBJ1-1 | TRBV27 | TGTGCCAGCAGCGACAGGGAGAGGAGCACTGAAGCTTTCTTT | CASSDRERSTEAFF
- | many | TRBJ1-6 | TRBV5-6 | TGTGCCAGCACCATTCAGAGGAATTCACCCCTCCACTTT | CASTIQRNSPLHF
- | - | TRBJ1-2 | TRBV30 | TGTGCCTGGAGTGATGCGGGAGGCTACACCTTC | CAWSDAGGYTF
- | many | TRBJ1-1 | TRBV6-1 | TGTGCCAGCAGAGACACAGGGCTTGAAGCTTTCTTT | CASRDTGLEAFF
- | few | TRBJ2-7 | TRBV24-1 | TGTGCCACCAGTGATTTGTATAGCGGCGAGCAGTACTTC | CATSDLYSGEQYF